This T cell receptor (beta chain) stems from a study of T cells after yellow fever vaccination. Turning to the study itself: When fractions had low cell numbers, they were prepared with SMART-Seq v4 Ultra Low Input.

By 5'RACE template switching, TCR cDNA was produced, with a universal primer site and UMIs added in the process. TCRdb used MiXCR to reprocess the 5' RACE reads, holding one entry per CDR3 protein. The sample shows about 99,000 distinct CDR3 sequences, approximately 5.5% of them seen only once. The J segment lost 3 bases and the V segment lost 2 bases, leaving 10 bases of the junction unmatched. Per the germline V gene, CDR1 is MGHRA and CDR2 is YSYEKL. CDR3 size: 17 residues. Sequencing was performed on CD8+ T cells sorted from PBMCs, taken 10 days after the yellow fever booster vaccination. The chain carries TRBV4-1 and TRBJ2-5; 9 bases match TRBD2. The clonotype was recovered from a man aged 18 to 30 who received the YFV17D yellow fever vaccine. The CDR3 DNA reads TGCGCCAGCAGCCAAATATCGGCGGGGGGGTTGGAAGAGACCCAGTACTTC. Translation: CASSQISAGGLEETQYF.